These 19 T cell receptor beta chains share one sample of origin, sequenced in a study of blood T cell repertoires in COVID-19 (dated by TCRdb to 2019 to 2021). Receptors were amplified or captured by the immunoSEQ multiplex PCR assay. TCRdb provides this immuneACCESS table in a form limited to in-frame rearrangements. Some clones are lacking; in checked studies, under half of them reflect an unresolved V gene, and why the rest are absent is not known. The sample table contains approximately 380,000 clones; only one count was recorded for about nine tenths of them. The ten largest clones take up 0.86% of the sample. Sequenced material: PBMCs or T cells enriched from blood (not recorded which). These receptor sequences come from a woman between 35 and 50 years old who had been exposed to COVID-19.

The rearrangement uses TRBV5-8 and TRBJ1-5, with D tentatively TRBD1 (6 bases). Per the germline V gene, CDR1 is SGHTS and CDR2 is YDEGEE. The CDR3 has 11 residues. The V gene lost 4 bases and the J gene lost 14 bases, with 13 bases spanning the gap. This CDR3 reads CASSRTATKHF. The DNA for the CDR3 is TGTGCCAGCAGCCGGACAGCGACCAAGCATTTT. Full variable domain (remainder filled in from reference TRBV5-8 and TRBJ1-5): EAGVTQSPTHLIKTRGQQATLRCSPISGHTSVYWYQQALGLGLQFLLWYDEGEERNRGNFPPRFSGRQFPNYSSELNVNALELEDSALYLCASSRTATKHFGDGTRLSIL.

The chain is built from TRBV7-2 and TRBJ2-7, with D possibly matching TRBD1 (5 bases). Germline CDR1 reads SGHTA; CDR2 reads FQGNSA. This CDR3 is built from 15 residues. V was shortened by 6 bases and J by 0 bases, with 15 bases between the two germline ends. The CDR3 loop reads CASSYTPGPSYEQYF. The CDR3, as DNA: TGTGCCAGCAGTTACACACCAGGGCCCTCCTACGAGCAGTACTTC. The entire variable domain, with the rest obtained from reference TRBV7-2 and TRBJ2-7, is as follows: GAGVSQSPSNKVTEKGKDVELRCDPISGHTALYWYRQSLGQGLEFLIYFQGNSAPDKSGLPSDRFSAERTGGSVSTLTIQRTQQEDSAVYLCASSYTPGPSYEQYFGPGTRLTVT.

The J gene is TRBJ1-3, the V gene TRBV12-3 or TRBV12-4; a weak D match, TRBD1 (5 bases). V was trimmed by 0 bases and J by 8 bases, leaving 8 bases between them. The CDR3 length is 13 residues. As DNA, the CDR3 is TGTGCCAGCAGTTTAGCAGGGGTAGACACCATATATTTT. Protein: CASSLAGVDTIYF.

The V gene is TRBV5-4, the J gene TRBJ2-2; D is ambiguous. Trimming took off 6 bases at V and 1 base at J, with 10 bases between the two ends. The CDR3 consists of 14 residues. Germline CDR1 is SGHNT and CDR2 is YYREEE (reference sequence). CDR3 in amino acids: CASKITGNTGELFF. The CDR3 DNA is TGTGCCAGCAAAATCACCGGGAACACCGGGGAGCTGTTTTTT. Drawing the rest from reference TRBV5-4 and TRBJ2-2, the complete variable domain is ETGVTQSPTHLIKTRGQQVTLRCSSQSGHNTVSWYQQALGQGPQFIFQYYREEENGRGNFPPRFSGLQFPNYSSELNVNALELDDSALYLCASKITGNTGELFFGEGSRLTVL.

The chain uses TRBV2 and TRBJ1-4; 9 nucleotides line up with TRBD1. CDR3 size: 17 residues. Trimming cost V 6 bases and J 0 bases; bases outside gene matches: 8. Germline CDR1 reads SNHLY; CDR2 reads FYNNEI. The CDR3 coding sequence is TGTGCCAGCAGACAAGGACAGGGGTACGCAACTAATGAAAAACTGTTTTTT. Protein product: CASRQGQGYATNEKLFF.

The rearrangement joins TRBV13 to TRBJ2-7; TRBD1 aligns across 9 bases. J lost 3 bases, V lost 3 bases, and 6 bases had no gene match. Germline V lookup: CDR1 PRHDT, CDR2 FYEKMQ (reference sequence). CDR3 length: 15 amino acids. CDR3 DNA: TGTGCCAGCAGCTTCGGGGGACAGGGCTTCTACGAGCAGTACTTC. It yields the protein CASSFGGQGFYEQYF.

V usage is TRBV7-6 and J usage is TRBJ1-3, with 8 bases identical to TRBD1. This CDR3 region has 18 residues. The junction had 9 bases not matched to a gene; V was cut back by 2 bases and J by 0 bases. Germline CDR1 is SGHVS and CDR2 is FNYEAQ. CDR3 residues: CASSLTGTGSYSGNTIYF. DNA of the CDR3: TGTGCCAGCAGCTTAACCGGGACAGGATCTTACTCTGGAAACACCATATATTTT.

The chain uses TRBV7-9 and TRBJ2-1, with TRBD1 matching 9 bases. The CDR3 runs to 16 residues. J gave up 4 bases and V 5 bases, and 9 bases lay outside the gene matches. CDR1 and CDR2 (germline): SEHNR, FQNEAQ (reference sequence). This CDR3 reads CASSPAQGAGYNEQFF. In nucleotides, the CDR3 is TGTGCCAGCAGCCCAGCACAGGGGGCGGGATACAATGAGCAGTTCTTC.

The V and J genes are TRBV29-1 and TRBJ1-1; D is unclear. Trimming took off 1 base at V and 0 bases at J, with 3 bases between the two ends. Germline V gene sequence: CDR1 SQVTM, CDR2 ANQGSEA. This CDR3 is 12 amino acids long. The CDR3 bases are TGCAGCGTTGAAGGGCTGAACACTGAAGCTTTCTTT. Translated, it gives CSVEGLNTEAFF.

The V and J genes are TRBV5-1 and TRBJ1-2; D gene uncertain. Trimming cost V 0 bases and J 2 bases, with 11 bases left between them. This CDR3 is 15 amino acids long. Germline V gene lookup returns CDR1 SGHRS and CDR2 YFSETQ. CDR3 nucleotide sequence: TGCGCCAGCAGCTTGGGGCATACAGAAAACTATGGCTACACCTTC. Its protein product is CASSLGHTENYGYTF.

CDR3 loop: CASSLVGARFTDTQYF. The CDR3 DNA sequence: TGTGCCAGCAGCTTGGTGGGAGCGAGATTCACAGATACGCAGTATTTT. The rearrangement joins TRBV5-8 to TRBJ2-3; D is possibly TRBD2 (5 bases). The CDR3 is 16 residues long. CDR1 SGHTS and CDR2 YDEGEE come from the germline V gene. Trimming stripped 0 bases from V and 2 bases from J, with 13 bases between.

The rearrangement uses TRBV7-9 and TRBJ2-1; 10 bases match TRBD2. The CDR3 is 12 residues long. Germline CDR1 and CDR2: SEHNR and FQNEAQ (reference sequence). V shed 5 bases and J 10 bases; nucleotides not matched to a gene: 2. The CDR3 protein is CASSRGLAEQFF. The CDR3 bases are TGTGCCAGCAGCCGGGGACTAGCGGAGCAGTTCTTC.

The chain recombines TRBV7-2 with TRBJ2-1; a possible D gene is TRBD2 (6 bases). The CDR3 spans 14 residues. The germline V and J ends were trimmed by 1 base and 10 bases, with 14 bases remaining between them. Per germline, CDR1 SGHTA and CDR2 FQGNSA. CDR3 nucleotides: TGTGCCAGCAGCTTAGGGTCCGAGGGAGGCGAGCAGTTCTTC. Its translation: CASSLGSEGGEQFF.

CDR3 amino acids: CASSPQETQYF. The CDR3 DNA reads TGTGCCAGCAGTCCTCAAGAGACCCAGTACTTC. The gene calls are TRBV6-6 and TRBJ2-5; D is unresolved. The V gene lost 5 bases and the J gene lost 2 bases, with 3 bases spanning the gap. Germline loops: CDR1 MNHNY, CDR2 SVGAGI (reference sequence). The CDR3 spans 11 residues.

CDR3 in DNA: TGTGCCACCAGTGACCCCCGCGGTTACTATGGCTACACCTTC. Translating it yields CATSDPRGYYGYTF. The chain employs TRBV24-1 and TRBJ1-2; unclear D gene. CDR1 is KGHDR, CDR2 SFDVKD, per germline. The CDR3 runs 14 residues. Trimming removed 4 bases from V and 3 bases from J, with 11 bases in between.

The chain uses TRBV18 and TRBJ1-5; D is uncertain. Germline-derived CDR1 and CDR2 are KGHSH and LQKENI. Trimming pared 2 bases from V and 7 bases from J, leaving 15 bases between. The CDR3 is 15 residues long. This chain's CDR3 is CASSPEGLGKQPQHF. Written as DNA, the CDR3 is TGTGCCAGCTCACCAGAGGGCTTGGGGAAGCAGCCCCAGCATTTT.

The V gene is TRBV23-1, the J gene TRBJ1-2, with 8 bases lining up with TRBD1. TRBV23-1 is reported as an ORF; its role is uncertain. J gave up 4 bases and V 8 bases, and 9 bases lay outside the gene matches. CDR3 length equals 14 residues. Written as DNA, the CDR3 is TGCGCCAGCGGATCGGACAGGGCAGTCTATGGCTACACCTTC. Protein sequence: CASGSDRAVYGYTF.

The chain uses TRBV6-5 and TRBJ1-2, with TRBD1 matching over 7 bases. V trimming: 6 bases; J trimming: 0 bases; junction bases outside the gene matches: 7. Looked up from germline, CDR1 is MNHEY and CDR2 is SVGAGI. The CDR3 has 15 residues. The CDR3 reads CASRRDRVPNYGYTF. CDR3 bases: TGTGCCAGCAGGCGAGACAGGGTCCCTAACTATGGCTACACCTTC.

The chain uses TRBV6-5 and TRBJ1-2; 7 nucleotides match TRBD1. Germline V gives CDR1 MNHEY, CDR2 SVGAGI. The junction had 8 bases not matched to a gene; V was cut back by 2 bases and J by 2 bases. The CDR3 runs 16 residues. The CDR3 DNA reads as TGTGCCAGCAGTTACGCGGGGGGACAGAAAAACTATGGCTACACCTTC. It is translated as CASSYAGGQKNYGYTF.